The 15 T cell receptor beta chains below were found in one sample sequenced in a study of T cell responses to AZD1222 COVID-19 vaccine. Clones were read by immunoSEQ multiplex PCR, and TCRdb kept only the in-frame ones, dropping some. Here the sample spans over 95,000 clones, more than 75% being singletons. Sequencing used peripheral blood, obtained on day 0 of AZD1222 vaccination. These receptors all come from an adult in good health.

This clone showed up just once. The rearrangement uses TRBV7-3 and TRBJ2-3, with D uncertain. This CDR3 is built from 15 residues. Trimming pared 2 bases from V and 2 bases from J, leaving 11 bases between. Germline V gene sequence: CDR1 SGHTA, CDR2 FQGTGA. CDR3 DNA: TGTGCCAGCAGCTTATATCTAGGGTCCACAGATACGCAGTATTTT. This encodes CASSLYLGSTDTQYF.

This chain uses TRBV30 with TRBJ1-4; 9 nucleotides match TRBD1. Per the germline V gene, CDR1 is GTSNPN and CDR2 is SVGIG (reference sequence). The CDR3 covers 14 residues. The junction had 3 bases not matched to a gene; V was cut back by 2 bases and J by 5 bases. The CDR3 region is CAWSPGTGNEKLFF. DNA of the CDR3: TGTGCCTGGAGTCCCGGGACAGGGAATGAAAAACTGTTTTTT.

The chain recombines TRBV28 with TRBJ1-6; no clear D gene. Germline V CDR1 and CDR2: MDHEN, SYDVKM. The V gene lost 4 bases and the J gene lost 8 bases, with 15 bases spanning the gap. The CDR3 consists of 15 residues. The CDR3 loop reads CASSSQQWRHSPLHF. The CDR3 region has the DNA TGTGCCAGCAGTTCCCAACAGTGGAGGCATTCACCCCTCCACTTT.

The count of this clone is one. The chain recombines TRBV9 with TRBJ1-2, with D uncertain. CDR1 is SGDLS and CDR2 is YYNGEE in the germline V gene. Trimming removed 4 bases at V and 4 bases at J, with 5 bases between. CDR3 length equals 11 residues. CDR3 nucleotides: TGTGCCAGCAGCCCAGGCTATGGCTACACCTTC. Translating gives CASSPGYGYTF. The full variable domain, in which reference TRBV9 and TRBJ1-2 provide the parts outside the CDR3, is DSGVTQTPKHLITATGQRVTLRCSPRSGDLSVYWYQQSLDQGLQFLIQYYNGEERAKGNILERFSAQQFPDLHSELNLSSLELGDSALYFCASSPGYGYTFGSGTRLTVV.

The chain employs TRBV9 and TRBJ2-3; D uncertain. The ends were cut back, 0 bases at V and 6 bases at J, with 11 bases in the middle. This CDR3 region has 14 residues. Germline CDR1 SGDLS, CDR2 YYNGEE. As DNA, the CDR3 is TGTGCCAGCAGCGTAGTACCTCTGGGGGATACGCAGTATTTT. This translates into CASSVVPLGDTQYF.

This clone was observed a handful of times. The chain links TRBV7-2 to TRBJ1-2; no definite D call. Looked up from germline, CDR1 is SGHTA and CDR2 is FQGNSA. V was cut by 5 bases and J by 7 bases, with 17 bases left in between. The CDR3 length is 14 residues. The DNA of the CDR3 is TGTGCCAGCAGCGTATCCTCACTAGTCGGTGGCTACACCTTC. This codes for CASSVSSLVGGYTF.

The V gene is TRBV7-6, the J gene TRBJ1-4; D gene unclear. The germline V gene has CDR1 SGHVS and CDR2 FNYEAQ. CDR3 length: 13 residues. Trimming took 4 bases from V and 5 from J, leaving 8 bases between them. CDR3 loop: CASSSRRNEKLFF. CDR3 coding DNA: TGTGCCAGCAGCTCCCGGAGGAATGAAAAACTGTTTTTT. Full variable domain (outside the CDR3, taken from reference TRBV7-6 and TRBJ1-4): GAGVSQSPRYKVTKRGQDVALRCDPISGHVSLYWYRQALGQGPEFLTYFNYEAQQDKSGLPNDRFSAERPEGSISTLTIQRTEQRDSAMYRCASSSRRNEKLFFGSGTQLSVL.

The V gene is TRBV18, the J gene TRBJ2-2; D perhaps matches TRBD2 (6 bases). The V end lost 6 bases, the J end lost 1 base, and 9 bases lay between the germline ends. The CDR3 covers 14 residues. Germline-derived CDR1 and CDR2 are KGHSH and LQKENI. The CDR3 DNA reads TGTGCCAGCTCGTGGCGGGAGAACACCGGGGAGCTGTTTTTT. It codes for CASSWRENTGELFF.

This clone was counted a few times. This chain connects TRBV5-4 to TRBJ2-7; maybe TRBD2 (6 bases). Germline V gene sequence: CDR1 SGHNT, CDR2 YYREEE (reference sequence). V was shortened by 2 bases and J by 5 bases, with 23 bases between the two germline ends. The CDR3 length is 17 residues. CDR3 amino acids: CASSFMTGTHMDNEQYF. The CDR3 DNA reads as TGTGCCAGCAGCTTCATGACCGGGACTCACATGGACAACGAGCAGTACTTC. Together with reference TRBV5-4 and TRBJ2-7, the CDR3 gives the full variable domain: ETGVTQSPTHLIKTRGQQVTLRCSSQSGHNTVSWYQQALGQGPQFIFQYYREEENGRGNFPPRFSGLQFPNYSSELNVNALELDDSALYLCASSFMTGTHMDNEQYFGPGTRLTVT.

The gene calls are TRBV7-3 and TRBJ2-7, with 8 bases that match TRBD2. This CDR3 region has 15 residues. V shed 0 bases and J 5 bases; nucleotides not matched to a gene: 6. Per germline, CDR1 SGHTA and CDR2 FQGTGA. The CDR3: CASSLTGLVENEQYF. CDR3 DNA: TGTGCCAGCAGCTTAACGGGACTAGTAGAGAACGAGCAGTACTTC.

Here the CDR3 DNA reads TGCGCCAGCAGCTTTGAGGGGGATCAGCCCCAGCATTTT. Translating it yields CASSFEGDQPQHF. The chain links TRBV5-1 to TRBJ1-5; D may be TRBD1 (6 bases). This CDR3 contains 13 residues. CDR1 and CDR2 (germline): SGHRS, YFSETQ. V was pared by 2 bases and J by 5 bases, with 8 bases between.

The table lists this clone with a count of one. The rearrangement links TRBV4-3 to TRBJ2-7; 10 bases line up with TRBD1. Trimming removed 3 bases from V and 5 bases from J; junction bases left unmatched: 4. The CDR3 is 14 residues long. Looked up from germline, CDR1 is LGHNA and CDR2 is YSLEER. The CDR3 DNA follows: TGCGCCAGCAGCCAGACCGGGACAGGGGACGAGCAGTACTTC. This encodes CASSQTGTGDEQYF.

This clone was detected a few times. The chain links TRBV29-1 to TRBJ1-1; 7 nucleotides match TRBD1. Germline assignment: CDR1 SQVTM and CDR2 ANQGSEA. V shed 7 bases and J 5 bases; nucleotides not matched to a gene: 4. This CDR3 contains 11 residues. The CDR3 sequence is CSGNRGTEAFF. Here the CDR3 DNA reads TGCAGCGGCAACAGGGGAACTGAAGCTTTCTTT.

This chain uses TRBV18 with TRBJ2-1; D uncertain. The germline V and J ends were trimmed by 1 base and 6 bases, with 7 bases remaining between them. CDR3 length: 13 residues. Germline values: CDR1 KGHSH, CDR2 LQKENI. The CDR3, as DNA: TGTGCCAGCTCACCACTAGTAGCCAATGAGCAGTTCTTC. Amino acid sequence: CASSPLVANEQFF. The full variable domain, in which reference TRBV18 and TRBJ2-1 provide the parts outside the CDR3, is NAGVMQNPRHLVRRRGQEARLRCSPMKGHSHVYWYRQLPEEGLKFMVYLQKENIIDESGMPKERFSAEFPKEGPSILRIQQVVRGDSAAYFCASSPLVANEQFFGPGTRLTVL.

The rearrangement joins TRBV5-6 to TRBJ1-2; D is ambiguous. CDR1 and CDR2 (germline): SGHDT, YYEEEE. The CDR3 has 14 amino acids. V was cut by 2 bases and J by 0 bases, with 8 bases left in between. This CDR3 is CASSFATANYGYTF. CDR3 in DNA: TGTGCCAGCAGCTTTGCCACAGCTAACTATGGCTACACCTTC.